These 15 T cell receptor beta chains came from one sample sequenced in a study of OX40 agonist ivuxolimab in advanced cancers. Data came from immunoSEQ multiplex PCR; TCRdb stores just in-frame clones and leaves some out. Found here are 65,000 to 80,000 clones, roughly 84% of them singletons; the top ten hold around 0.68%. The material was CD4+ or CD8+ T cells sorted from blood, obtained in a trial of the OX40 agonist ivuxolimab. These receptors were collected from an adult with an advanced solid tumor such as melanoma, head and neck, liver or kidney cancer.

The CDR3 reads CASSIDRWNYGYTF. CDR3 sequence (DNA): TGTGCCAGTAGTATCGACCGATGGAACTATGGCTACACCTTC. The rearrangement joins TRBV19 to TRBJ1-2; D gene unclear. In germline, CDR1 is LNHDA, CDR2 SQIVND (reference sequence). Deletions cut 3 bases from V and 2 bases from J, with 10 bases between. This CDR3 comprises 14 residues.

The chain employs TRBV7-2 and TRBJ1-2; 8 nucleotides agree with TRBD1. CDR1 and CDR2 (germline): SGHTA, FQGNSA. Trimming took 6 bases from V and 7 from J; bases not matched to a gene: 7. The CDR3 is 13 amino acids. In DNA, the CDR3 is TGTGCCAGCAGTTGGACAGGGACTCGTGGCTACACCTTC. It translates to CASSWTGTRGYTF.

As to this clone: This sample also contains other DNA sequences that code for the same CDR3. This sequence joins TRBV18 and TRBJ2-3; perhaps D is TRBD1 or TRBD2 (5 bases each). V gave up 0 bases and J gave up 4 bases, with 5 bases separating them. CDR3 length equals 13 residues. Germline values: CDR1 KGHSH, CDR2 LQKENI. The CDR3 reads CASSPPGADTQYF. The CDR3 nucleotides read TGTGCCAGCTCACCACCGGGGGCAGATACGCAGTATTTT.

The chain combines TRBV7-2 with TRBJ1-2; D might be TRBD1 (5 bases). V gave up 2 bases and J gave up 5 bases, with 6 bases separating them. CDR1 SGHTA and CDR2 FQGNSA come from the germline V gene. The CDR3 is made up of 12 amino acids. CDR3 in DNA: TGTGCCAGCAGCTTATCAGGGTATGGCTACACCTTC. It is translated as CASSLSGYGYTF. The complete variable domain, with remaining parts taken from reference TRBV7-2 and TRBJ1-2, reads GAGVSQSPSNKVTEKGKDVELRCDPISGHTALYWYRQSLGQGLEFLIYFQGNSAPDKSGLPSDRFSAERTGGSVSTLTIQRTQQEDSAVYLCASSLSGYGYTFGSGTRLTVV.

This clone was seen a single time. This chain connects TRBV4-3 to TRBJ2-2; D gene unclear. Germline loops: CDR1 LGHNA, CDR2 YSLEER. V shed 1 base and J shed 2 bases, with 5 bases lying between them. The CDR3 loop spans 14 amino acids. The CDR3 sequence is CASSQGQNTGELFF. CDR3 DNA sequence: TGCGCCAGCAGCCAAGGACAAAACACCGGGGAGCTGTTTTTT.

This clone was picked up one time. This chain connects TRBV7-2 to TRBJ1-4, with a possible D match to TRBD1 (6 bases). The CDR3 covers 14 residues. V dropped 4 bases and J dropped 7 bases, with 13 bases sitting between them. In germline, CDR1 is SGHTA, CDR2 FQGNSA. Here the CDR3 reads CASSSSGASEKLFF. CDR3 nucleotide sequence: TGTGCCAGCAGCTCGTCGGGGGCGAGTGAAAAACTGTTTTTT.

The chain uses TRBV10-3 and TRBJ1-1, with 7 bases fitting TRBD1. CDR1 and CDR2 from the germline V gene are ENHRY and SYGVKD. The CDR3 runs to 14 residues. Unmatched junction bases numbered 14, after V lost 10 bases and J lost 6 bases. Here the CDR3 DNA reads TGTGCCAGCCAACAGGGGAGCTTATTCGCTGAAGCTTTCTTT. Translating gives CASQQGSLFAEAFF.

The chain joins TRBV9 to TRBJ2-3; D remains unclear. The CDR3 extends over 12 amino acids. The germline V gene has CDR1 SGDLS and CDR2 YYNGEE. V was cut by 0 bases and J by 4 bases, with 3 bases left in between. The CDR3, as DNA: TGTGCCAGCAGCGTAGGGGCAGATACGCAGTATTTT. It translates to CASSVGADTQYF.

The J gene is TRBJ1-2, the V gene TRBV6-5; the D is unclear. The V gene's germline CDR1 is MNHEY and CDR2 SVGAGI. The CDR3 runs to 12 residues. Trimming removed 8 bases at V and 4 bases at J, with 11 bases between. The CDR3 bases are TGTGCCAGCCTTGGAGTAACCTATGGCTACACCTTC. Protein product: CASLGVTYGYTF.

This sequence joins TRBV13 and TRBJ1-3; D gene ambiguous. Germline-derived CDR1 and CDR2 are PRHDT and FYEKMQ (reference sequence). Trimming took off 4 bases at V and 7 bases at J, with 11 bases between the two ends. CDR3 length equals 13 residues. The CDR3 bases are TGTGCCAGCAGCTCACGGGAAACTAACACCATATATTTT. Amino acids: CASSSRETNTIYF.

CDR3: CASKMTGGRNEQFF. The CDR3 DNA is TGTGCCAGCAAGATGACAGGGGGAAGGAATGAGCAGTTCTTC. The rearrangement joins TRBV27 to TRBJ2-1; TRBD1 matches at 9 bases. The CDR3 runs 14 residues. J was trimmed by 7 bases and V by 7 bases; bases with no gene match: 8. CDR1 and CDR2 (germline): MNHEY, SMNVEV (reference sequence).

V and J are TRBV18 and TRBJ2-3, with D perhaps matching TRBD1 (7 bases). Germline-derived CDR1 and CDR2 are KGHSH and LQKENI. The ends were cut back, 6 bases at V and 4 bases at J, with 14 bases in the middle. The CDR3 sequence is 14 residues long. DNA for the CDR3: TGTGCCAGCTCTTGGACAGGAGGGGCAGATACGCAGTATTTT. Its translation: CASSWTGGADTQYF.

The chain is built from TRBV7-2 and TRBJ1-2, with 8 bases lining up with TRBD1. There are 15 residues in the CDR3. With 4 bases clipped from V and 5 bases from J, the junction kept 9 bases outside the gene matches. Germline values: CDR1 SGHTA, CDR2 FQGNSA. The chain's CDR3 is CASSSQGQGAYGYTF. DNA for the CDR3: TGTGCCAGCAGCTCGCAAGGACAGGGAGCTTATGGCTACACCTTC.

The CDR3 spells CASRRDRTSTDTQYF. CDR3 DNA: TGTGCCAGCAGACGGGACAGAACTAGCACAGATACGCAGTATTTT. The chain has TRBV2 and TRBJ2-3; the match to TRBD1 covers 7 bases. Germline assignment: CDR1 SNHLY and CDR2 FYNNEI. The CDR3 contains 15 residues. Losses at the gene ends were 6 bases for V and 0 bases for J; bases not matched to a gene: 6.

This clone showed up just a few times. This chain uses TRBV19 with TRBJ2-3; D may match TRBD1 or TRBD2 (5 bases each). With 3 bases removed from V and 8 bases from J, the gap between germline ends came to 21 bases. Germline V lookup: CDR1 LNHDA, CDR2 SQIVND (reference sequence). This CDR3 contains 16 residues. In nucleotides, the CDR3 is TGTGCCAGTAGTATCTCTTCCGGGACCAGCAGTGGTACGCAGTATTTT. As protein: CASSISSGTSSGTQYF.